This TCR beta chain was obtained from a study of cytomegalovirus exposure and HLA in healthy donors. Study results and limitations: Across all donors, roughly uniform sequencing depth was an assumption of the presence/absence analyses.

60 Vbeta and 13 Jbeta primers were used in PCR. Measured with immunoSEQ multiplex PCR; TCRdb has only the in-frame clones, and not every one. The sample consists of about 110,000 clones, 81% of them appearing once. The V gene's germline CDR1 is SGDLS and CDR2 YYNGEE. With V trimmed by 4 bases and J by 6 bases, 5 bases remained unmatched. The CDR3 consists of 16 residues. This clone has just one count. Its target is not known. The clonotype was recovered from a woman aged 30 to 39 in good health and CMV-seronegative. Sequenced: PBMCs. The rearrangement uses TRBV9 and TRBJ2-2; 14 positions agree with TRBD2. This CDR3 reads CASSPRTSGRSGELFF. CDR3 sequence (DNA): TGTGCCAGCAGCCCCCGGACTAGCGGGAGGTCCGGGGAGCTGTTTTTT.